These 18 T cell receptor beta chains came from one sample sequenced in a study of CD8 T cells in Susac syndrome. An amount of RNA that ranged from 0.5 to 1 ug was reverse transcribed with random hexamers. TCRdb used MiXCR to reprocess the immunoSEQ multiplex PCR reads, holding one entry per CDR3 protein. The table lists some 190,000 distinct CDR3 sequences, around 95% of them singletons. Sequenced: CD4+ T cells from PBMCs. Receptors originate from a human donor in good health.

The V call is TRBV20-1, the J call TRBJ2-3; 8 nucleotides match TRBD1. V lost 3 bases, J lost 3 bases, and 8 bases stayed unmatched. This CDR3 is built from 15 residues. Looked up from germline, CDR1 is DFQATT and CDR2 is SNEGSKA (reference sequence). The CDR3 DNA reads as TGCAGTGCTAGTCCCCGGACAGGGTTTACAGATACGCAGTATTTT. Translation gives CSASPRTGFTDTQYF.

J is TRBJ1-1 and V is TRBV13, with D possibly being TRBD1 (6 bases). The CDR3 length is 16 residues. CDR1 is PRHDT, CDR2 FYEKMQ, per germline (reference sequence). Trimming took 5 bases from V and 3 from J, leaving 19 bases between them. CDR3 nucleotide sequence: TGTGCCAGCAGCAAAAGGACAGCCGCGGGGGACACTGAAGCTTTCTTT. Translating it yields CASSKRTAAGDTEAFF. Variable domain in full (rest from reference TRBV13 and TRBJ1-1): AAGVIQSPRHLIKEKRETATLKCYPIPRHDTVYWYQQGPGQDPQFLISFYEKMQSDKGSIPDRFSAQQFSDYHSELNMSSLELGDSALYFCASSKRTAAGDTEAFFGQGTRLTVV.

CDR3 amino acids: CASSQADGNQPQHF. CDR3 coding DNA: TGTGCCAGCAGCCAAGCCGACGGCAATCAGCCCCAGCATTTT. This chain links TRBV3-1 with TRBJ1-5, with unresolved D. Trimming left V 1 base short and J 2 bases short, with 6 bases between. CDR3 length: 14 amino acids. Germline V gene data show CDR1 as LGHDT and CDR2 as YNNKEL (reference sequence).

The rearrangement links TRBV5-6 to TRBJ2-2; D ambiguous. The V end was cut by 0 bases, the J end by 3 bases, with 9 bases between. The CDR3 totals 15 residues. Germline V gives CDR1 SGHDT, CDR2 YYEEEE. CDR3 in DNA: TGTGCCAGCAGCTTGGGTCTCCCCGACACCGGGGAGCTGTTTTTT. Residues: CASSLGLPDTGELFF.

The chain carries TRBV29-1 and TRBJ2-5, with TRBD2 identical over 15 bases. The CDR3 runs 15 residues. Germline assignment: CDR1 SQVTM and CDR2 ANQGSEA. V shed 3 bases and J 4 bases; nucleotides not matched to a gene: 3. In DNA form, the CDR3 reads TGCAGCGTTGACGTGGGACTAGCGGGAGGAGAGACCCAGTACTTC. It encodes CSVDVGLAGGETQYF.

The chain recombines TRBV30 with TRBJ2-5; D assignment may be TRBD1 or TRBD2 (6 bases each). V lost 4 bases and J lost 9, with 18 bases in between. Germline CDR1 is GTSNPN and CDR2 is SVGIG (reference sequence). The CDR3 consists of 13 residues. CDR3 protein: CAWTGEEEGAQYF. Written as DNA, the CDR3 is TGTGCCTGGACAGGGGAGGAAGAAGGGGCCCAGTACTTC.

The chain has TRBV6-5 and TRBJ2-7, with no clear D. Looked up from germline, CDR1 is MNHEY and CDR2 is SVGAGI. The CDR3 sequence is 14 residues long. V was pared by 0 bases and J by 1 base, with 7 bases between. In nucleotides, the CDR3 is TGTGCCAGCAGTTACTCGCGGAAGTCCTACGAGCAGTACGTC. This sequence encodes CASSYSRKSYEQYV.

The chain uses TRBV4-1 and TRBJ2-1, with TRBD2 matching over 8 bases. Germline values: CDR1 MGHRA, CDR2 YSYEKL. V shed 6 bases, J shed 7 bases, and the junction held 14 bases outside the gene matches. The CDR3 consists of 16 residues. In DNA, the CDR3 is TGCGCCAGCAGGCCTCCGGGACTAGGTGTTTGGAATGAGCAGTTCTTC. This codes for CASRPPGLGVWNEQFF.

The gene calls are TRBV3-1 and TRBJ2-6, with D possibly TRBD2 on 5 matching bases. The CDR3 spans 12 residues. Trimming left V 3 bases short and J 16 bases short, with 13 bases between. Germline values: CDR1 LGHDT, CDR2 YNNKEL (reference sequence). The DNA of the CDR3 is TGTGCCAGCAGCCACCTACTAGGCCCACTGACTTTC. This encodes CASSHLLGPLTF.

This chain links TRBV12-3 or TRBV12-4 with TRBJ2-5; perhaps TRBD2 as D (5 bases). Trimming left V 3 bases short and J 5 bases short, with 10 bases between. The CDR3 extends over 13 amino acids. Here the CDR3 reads CASSFGPGETQYF. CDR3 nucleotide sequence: TGTGCCAGCAGTTTCGGCCCGGGGGAGACCCAGTACTTC.

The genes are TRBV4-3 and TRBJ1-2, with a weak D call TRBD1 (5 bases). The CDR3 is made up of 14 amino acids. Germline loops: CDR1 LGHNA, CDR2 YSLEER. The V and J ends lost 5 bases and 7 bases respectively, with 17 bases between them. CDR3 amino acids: CASSTGTARGGYTF. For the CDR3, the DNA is TGCGCCAGCAGCACCGGGACGGCGAGGGGTGGCTACACCTTC.

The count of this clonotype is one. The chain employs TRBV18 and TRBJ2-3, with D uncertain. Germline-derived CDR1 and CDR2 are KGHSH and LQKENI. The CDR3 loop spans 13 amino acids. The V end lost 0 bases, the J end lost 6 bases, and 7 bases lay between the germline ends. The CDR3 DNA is TGTGCCAGCTCACCACCGACGGACGATACGCAGTATTTT. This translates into CASSPPTDDTQYF.

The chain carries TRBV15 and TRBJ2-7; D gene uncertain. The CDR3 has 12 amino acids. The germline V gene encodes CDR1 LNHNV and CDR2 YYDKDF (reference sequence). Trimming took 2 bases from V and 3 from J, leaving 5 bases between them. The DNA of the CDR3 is TGTGCCACCAGCAGACTCGGCTACGAGCAGTACTTC. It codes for CATSRLGYEQYF.

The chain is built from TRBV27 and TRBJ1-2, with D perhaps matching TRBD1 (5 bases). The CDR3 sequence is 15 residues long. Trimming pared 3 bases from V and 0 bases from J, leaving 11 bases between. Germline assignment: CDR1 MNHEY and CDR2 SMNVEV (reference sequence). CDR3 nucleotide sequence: TGTGCCAGCAGTTTCACCCCCAGGGCTAACTATGGCTACACCTTC. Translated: CASSFTPRANYGYTF.

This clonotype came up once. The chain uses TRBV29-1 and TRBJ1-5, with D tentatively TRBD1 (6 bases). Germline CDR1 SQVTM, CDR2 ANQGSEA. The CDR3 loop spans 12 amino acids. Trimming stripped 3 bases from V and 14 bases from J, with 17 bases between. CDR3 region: CSVEETTGKKHF. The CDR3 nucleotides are TGCAGCGTTGAGGAGACAACAGGGAAGAAGCATTTT.

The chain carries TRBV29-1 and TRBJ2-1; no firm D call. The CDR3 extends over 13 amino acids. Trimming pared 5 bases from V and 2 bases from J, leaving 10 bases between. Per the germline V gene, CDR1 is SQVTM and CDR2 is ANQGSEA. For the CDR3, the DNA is TGCAGCGTTAGCCAAAGGGCCTACAATGAGCAGTTCTTC. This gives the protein CSVSQRAYNEQFF.

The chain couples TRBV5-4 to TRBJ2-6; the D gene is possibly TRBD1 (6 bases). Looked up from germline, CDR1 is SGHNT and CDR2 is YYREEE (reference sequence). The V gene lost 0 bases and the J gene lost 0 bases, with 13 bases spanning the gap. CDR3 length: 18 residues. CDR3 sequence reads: CASSLGPGTNSGANVLTF. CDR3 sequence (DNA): TGTGCCAGCAGCTTGGGGCCCGGGACAAACTCTGGGGCCAACGTCCTGACTTTC.

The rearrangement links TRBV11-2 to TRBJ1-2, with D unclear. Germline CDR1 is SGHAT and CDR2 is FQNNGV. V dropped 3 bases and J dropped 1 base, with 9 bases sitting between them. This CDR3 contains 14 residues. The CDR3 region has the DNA TGTGCCAGCAGCTTTATCGGTAGTAACTATGGCTACACCTTC. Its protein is CASSFIGSNYGYTF.